This T cell receptor beta chain derives from a study of shared clonotypes between healthy human individuals. Study conclusions and caveats: Memory subsets had estimated richness that was generally smaller than that of naive subsets. The authors expected sequencing depth to affect clonotype sharing among donors. Depth was large, yet rarefaction showed that sorted-subset sequencing was incomplete.

Source study methods: ImmunoSEQ only sent back junction sequences with no quality scores, so filtering was done differently. The table came from immunoSEQ multiplex PCR; TCRdb's copy has only in-frame clones and leaves some out. V, J and clone size are taken as reported in that table, and D and trimming were inferred from the DNA itself. Of approximately 250,000 clones in the sample, 65% are singletons; the top ten hold 11%. A word on this clone: Its antigen is unidentified.

Germline V gene data show CDR1 as SGHRS and CDR2 as YFSETQ. The J segment lost 3 bases and the V segment lost 4 bases, leaving 11 bases of the junction unmatched. The CDR3 loop spans 17 amino acids. This sequence joins TRBV5-1 and TRBJ2-5; 11 bases fit TRBD2. This clonotype was obtained from a man in his thirties or forties in good health. Sequenced material: memory CD4+ T cells sorted from blood. The subset is: CD45RA-negative fraction. This CDR3 reads CASSHSGRAGSEETQYF. The CDR3 DNA reads as TGCGCCAGCAGCCATAGCGGGAGGGCCGGGTCGGAAGAGACCCAGTACTTC.